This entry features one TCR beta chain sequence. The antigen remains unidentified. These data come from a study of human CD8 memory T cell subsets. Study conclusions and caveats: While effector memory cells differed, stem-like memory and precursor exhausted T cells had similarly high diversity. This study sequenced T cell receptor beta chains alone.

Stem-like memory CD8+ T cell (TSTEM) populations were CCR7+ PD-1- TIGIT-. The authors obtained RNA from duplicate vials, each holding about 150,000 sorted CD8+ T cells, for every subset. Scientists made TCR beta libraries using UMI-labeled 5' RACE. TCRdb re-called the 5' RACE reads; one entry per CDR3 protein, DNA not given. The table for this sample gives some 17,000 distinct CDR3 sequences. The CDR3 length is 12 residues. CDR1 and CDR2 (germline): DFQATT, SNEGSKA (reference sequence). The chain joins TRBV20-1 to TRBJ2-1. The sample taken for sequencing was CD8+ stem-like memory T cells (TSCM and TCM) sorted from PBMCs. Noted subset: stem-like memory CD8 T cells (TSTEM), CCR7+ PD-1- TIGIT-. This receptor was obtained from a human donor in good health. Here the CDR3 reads CSARDPVGEQFF.